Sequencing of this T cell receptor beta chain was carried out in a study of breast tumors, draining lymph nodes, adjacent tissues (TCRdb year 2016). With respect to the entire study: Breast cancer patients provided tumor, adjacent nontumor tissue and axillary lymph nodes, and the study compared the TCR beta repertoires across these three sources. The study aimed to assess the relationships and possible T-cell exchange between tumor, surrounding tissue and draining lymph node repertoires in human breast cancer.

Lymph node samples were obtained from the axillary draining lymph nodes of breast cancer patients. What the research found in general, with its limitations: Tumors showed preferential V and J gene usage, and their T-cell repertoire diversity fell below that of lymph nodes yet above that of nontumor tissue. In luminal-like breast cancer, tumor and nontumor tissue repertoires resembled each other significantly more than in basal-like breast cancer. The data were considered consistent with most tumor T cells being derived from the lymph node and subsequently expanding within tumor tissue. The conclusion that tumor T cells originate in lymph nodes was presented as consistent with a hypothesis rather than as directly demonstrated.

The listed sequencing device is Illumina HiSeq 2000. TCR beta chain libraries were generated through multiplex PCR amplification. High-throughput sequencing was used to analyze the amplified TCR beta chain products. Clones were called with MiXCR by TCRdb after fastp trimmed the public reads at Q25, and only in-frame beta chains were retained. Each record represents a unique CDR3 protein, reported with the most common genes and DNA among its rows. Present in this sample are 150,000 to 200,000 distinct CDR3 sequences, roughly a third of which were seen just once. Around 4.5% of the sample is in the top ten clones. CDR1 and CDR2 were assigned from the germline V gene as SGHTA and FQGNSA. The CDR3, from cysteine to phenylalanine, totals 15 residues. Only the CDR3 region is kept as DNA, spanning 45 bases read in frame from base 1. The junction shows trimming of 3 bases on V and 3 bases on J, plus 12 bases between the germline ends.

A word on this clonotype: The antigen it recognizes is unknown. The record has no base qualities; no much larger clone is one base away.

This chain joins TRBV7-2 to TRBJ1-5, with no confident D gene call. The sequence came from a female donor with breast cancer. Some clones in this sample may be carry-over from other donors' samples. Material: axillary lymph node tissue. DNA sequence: TGTGCCAGCAGCTTCTATACCGGGATCAATCAGCCCCAGCATTTT. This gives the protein CASSFYTGINQPQHF.